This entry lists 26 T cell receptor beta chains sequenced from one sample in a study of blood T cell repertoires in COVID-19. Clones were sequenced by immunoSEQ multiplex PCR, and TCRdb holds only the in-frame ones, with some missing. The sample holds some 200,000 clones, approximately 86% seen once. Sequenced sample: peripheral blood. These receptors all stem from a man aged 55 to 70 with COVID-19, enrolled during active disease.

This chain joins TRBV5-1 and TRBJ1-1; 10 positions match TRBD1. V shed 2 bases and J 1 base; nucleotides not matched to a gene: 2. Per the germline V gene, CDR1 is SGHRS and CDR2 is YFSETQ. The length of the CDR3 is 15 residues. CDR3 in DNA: TGCGCCAGCAGCTTCGGGACAGGGGAGAACACTGAAGCTTTCTTT. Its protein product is CASSFGTGENTEAFF.

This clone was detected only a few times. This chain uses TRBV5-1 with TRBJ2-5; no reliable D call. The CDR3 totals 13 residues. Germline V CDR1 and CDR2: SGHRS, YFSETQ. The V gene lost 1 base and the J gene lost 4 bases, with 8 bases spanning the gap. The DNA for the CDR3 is TGCGCCAGCAGCTTGCGTCCGGGAGAGACCCAGTACTTC. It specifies CASSLRPGETQYF.

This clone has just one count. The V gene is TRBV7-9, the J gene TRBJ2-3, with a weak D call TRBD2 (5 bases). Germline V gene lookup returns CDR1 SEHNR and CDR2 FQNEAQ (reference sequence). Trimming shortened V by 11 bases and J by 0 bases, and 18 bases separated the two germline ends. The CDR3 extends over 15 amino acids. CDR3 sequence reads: CAAGRTDISTDTQYF. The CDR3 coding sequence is TGTGCCGCCGGACGGACTGACATTAGCACAGATACGCAGTATTTT.

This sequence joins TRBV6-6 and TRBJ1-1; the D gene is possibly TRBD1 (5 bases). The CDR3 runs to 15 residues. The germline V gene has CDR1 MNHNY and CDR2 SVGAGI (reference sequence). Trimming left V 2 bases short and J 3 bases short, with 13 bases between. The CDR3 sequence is CASSYGGYGDTEAFF. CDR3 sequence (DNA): TGTGCCAGCAGTTACGGGGGGTATGGGGACACTGAAGCTTTCTTT.

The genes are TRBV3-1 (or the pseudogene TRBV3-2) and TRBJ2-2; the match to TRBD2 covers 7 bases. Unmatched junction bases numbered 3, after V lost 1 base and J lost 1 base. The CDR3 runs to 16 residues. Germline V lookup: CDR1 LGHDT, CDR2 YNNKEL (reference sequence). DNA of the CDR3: TGTGCCAGCAGCCAAGCTGGCGGGAGGAACACCGGGGAGCTGTTTTTT. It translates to CASSQAGGRNTGELFF.

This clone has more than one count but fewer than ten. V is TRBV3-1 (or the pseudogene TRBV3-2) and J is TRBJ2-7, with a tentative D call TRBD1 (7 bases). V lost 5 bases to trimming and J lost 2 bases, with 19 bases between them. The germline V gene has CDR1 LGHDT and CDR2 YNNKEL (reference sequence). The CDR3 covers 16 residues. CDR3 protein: CASSNLGGTAAYEQYF. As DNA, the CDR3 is TGTGCCAGCAGCAACTTAGGGGGGACAGCCGCCTACGAGCAGTACTTC.

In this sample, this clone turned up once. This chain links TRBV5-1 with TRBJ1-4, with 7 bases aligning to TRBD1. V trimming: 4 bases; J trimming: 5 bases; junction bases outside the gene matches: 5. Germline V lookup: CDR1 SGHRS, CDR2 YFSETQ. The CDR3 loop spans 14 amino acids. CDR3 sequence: CASSAGTVNEKLFF. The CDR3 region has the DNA TGCGCCAGCAGCGCTGGGACAGTCAATGAAAAACTGTTTTTT.

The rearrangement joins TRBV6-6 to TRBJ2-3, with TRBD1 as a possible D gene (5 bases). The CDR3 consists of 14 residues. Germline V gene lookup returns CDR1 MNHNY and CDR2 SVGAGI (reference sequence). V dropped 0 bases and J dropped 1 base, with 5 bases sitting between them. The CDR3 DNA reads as TGTGCCAGCAGTTACTCGACAGGCACAGATACGCAGTATTTT. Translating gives CASSYSTGTDTQYF.

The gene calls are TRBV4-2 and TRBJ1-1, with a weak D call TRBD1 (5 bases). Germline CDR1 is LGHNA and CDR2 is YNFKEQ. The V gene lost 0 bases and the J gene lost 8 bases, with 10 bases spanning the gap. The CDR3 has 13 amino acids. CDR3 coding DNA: TGTGCCAGCAGCCAAGAAGTAGGGGTAGAAGCTTTCTTT. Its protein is CASSQEVGVEAFF.

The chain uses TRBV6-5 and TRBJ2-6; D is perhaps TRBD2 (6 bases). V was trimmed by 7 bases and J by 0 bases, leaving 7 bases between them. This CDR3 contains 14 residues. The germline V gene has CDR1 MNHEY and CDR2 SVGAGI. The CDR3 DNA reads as TGTGCCAGCATCGGGAGCTCTGGGGCCAACGTCCTGACTTTC. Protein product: CASIGSSGANVLTF.

Written as DNA, the CDR3 is TGTGCCAGCAGCTTGGTGACAGCTACTGAAGCTTTCTTT. Translating gives CASSLVTATEAFF. The gene calls are TRBV5-6 and TRBJ1-1; D may be TRBD1 (5 bases). The CDR3 consists of 13 residues. V dropped 0 bases and J dropped 5 bases, with 8 bases sitting between them. From germline, CDR1 is SGHDT and CDR2 YYEEEE. Together with reference TRBV5-6 and TRBJ1-1, the CDR3 gives the full variable domain: DAGVTQSPTHLIKTRGQQVTLRCSPKSGHDTVSWYQQALGQGPQFIFQYYEEEERQRGNFPDRFSGHQFPNYSSELNVNALLLGDSALYLCASSLVTATEAFFGQGTRLTVV.

The CDR3 nucleotides read TGCAGCGTTGAATCCACGGGTACGCAGTATTTT. Translation gives CSVESTGTQYF. J is TRBJ2-3 and V is TRBV29-1; no firm D call. V gave up 2 bases and J gave up 8 bases, with 8 bases separating them. Germline V lookup: CDR1 SQVTM, CDR2 ANQGSEA. The length of the CDR3 is 11 residues.

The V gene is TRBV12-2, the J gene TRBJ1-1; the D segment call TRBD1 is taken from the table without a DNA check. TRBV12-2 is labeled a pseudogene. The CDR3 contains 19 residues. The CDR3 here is CASRLVPGQGGPLNTEAFF. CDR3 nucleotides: TGTGCAAGTCGCTTAGTTCCCGGACAGGGCGGGCCCTTGAACACTGAAGCTTTCTTT.

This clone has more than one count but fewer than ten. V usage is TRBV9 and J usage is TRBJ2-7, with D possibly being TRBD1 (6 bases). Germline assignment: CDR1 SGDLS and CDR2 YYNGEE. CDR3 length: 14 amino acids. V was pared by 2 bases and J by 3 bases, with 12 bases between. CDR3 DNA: TGTGCCAGCAGCGTCACACCACAGGGCTACGAGCAGTACTTC. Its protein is CASSVTPQGYEQYF.

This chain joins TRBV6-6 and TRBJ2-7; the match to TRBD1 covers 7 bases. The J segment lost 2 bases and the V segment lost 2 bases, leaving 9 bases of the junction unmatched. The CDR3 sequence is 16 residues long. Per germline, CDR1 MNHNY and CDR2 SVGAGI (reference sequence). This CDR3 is CASSYTGNRGTYEQYF. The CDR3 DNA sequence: TGTGCCAGCAGTTACACAGGGAACAGGGGAACCTACGAGCAGTACTTC.

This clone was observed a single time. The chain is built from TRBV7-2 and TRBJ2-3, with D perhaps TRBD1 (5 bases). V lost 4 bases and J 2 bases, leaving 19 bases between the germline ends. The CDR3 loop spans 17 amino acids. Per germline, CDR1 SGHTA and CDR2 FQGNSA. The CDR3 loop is CASSSRGAGPNTDTQYF. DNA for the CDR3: TGTGCCAGCAGCTCTCGAGGAGCAGGGCCGAACACAGATACGCAGTATTTT.

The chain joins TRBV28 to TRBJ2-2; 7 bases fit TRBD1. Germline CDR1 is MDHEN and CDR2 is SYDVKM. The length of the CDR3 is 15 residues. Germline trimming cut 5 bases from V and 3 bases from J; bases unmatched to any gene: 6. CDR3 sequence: CASSPDRAYTGELFF. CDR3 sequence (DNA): TGTGCCAGCAGTCCCGACAGGGCATACACCGGGGAGCTGTTTTTT.

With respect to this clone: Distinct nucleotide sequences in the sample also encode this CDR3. The CDR3 here is CASSLREKLFF. The CDR3 DNA is TGTGCCAGCAGTTTGCGAGAAAAACTGTTTTTT. This chain links TRBV28 with TRBJ1-4; no reliable D call. Germline CDR1 reads MDHEN; CDR2 reads SYDVKM. V gave up 3 bases and J gave up 8 bases, with 4 bases separating them. The CDR3 contains 11 residues.

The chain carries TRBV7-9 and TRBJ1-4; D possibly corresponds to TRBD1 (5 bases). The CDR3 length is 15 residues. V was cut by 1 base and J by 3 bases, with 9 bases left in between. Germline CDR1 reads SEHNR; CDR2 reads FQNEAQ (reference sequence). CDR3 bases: TGTGCCAGCAGCTTAGTCCAGGGCTCTAATGAAAAACTGTTTTTT. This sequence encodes CASSLVQGSNEKLFF.

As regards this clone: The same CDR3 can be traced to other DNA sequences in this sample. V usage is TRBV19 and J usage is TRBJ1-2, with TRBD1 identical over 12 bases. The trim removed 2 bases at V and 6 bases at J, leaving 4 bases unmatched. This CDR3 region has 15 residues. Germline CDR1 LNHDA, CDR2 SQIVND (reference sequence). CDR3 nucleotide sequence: TGTGCCAGTAGTATAAGGGGACAGGGGGCTCATGGCTACACCTTC. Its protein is CASSIRGQGAHGYTF.

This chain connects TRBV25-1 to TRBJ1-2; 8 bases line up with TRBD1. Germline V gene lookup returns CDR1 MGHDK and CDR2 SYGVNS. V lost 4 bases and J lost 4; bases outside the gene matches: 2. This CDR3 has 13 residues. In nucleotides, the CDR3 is TGTGCCAGCAGTGCCCAGGGGGCCTATGGCTACACCTTC. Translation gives CASSAQGAYGYTF.

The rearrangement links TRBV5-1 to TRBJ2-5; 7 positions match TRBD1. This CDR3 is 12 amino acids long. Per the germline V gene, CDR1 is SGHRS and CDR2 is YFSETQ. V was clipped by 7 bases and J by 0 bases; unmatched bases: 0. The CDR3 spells CASGQDQETQYF. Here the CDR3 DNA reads TGCGCCAGCGGACAGGACCAAGAGACCCAGTACTTC.

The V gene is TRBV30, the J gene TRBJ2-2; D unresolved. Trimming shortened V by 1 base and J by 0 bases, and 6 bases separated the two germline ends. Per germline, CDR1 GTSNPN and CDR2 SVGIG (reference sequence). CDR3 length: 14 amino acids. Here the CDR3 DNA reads TGTGCCTGGAGTGATTACACGAACACCGGGGAGCTGTTTTTT. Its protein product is CAWSDYTNTGELFF.

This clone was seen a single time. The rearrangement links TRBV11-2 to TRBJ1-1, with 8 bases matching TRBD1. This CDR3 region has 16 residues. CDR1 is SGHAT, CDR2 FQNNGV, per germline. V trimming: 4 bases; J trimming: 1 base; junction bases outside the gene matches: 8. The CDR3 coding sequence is TGTGCCAGCAGCTCGGGACAGGCCCGCAAGAACACTGAAGCTTTCTTT. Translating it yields CASSSGQARKNTEAFF.

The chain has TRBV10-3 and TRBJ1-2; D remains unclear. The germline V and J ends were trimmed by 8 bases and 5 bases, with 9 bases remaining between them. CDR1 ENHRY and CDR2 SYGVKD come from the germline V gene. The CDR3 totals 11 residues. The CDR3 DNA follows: TGTGCCATCGGCGGGGTATATGGCTACACCTTC. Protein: CAIGGVYGYTF.

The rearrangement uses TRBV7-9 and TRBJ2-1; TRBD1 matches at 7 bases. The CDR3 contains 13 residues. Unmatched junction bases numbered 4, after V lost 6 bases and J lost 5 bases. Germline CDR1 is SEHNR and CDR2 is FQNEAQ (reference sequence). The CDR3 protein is CASSRTGDNEQFF. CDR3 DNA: TGTGCCAGCAGTCGGACAGGTGACAATGAGCAGTTCTTC.